Sequencing of this T cell receptor beta chain was carried out in a study of spatial heterogeneity in lung cancer. As for the study in general: Beta-chain sequences consistently outnumbered alpha-chain sequences in detection.

Time point noted: sample taken at primary tumor resection. The 60 to 80 donors had untreated early-stage non-small cell lung cancer. This clonotype occurred many times. Little can be read into the size of this beta chain, an off-target read in a library designed for alpha chains. V lost 4 bases to trimming and J lost 6 bases; unmatched junction nucleotides: 11. The CDR3 is made up of 15 amino acids. Germline CDR1 DFQATT, CDR2 SNEGSKA (reference sequence). In TCRdb, the 5' RACE reads were re-called with MiXCR into one record per CDR3 protein. The sample includes 2,500 to 4,000 distinct CDR3 sequences, approximately 3.5% of them seen just once.

The TCR comes from a human donor with early-stage non-small cell lung cancer. The sequenced sample was lung tissue, obtained at surgery. The rearrangement uses TRBV20-1 and TRBJ2-5; 10 bases map to TRBD1. In DNA form, the CDR3 reads TGCAGTGCTAAAGGGACAGGGGAAACCGTGAAGACCCAGTACTTC. This codes for CSAKGTGETVKTQYF.